This T cell receptor beta chain was obtained from a study of CD8 T cells in ankylosing spondylitis. Study-level results: A TCR beta motif of fewer than ten highly homologous variants appeared characteristic of ankylosing spondylitis blood.

TCRdb itself ran the 5' RACE reads through MiXCR, one entry per CDR3 protein. The data hold roughly 470,000 distinct CDR3 sequences, with roughly 26% observed a single time. As concerns this clonotype: The antigen is not known.

The CDR3 has 16 amino acids. Germline lookup yields CDR1 SGDLS and CDR2 YYNGEE. Germline trimming cut 2 bases from V and 7 bases from J; bases unmatched to any gene: 11. This clonotype originated in a male donor with ankylosing spondylitis. Sample: blood, either unsorted or a sorted T cell fraction (not recorded which). The V gene is TRBV9, the J gene TRBJ2-1; 8 bases match TRBD2. CDR3 DNA sequence: TGTGCCAGCAGCGTCGCAGCGGGAGAGGTGGTTAATGAGCAGTTCTTC. As protein: CASSVAAGEVVNEQFF.